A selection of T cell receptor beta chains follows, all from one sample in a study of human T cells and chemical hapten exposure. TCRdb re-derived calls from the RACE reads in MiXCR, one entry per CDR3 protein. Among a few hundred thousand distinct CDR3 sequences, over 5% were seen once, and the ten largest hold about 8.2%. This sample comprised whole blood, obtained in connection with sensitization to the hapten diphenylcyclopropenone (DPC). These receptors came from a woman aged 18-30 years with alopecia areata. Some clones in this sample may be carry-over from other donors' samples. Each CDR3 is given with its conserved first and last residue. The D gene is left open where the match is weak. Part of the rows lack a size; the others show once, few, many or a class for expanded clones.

TGCAGTGCTAGTCTCCGGGACAGGGGGATGTCTTTCTTT,CSASLRDRGMSFF,TRBD1,TRBJ1-1,few,TRBV20-1
TGTGCCAGCAGCTTGTCGGTCGGGACCTCTTCCTTCTTC,CASSLSVGTSSFF,NA,TRBJ2-1,many,TRBV5-4
TGTGCCAGCAGTAGGGCTGGGACGGGGGCAGGCGAGACCCAGTACTTC,CASSRAGTGAGETQYF,NA,TRBJ2-5,NA,TRBV6-5
TGTGCCAGCAGTGTGGTTAAGACAGGGCTCTCCTACGAGCAGTACTTC,CASSVVKTGLSYEQYF,TRBD1,TRBJ2-7,NA,TRBV28
TGCAGTGCTAGTGTGGGACTAGCGAACACCGGGGAGCTGTTTTTT,CSASVGLANTGELFF,TRBD2,TRBJ2-2,few,TRBV20-1
TGTGCCAGCAGCGGGGACAGCCAGGTTAGTGAAGCTTTCTTT,CASSGDSQVSEAFF,TRBD1,TRBJ1-1,few,TRBV9
TGTGCCAGCAGCCAAGAAAGCAGGGACGCCTACGAGCAGTACTTC,CASSQESRDAYEQYF,NA,TRBJ2-7,many,TRBV4-2
TGTGCCAGCAGTGGGTCTAGCGGGTCCTACAATGAGCAGTTCTTC,CASSGSSGSYNEQFF,TRBD2,TRBJ2-1,many,TRBV2
TGCAGTGCTGGGCTGACTAGCGGGTTCCCAAATGAGCAGTTCTTC,CSAGLTSGFPNEQFF,TRBD2,TRBJ2-1,many,TRBV20-1
TGCAGTGCTAGGATGGGGATCGATTCACCCCTCCACTTT,CSARMGIDSPLHF,NA,TRBJ1-6,few,TRBV20-1
TGTGCCAGCAGCTTAAGGGCAGGGGGCGCTGGGGCCAACGTCCTGACTTTC,CASSLRAGGAGANVLTF,TRBD1,TRBJ2-6,many,TRBV11-1
TGCAGTGCTAGAGATCGGGGGGCTGGAACTGAAGCTTTCTTT,CSARDRGAGTEAFF,NA,TRBJ1-1,NA,TRBV20-1
TGTGCCAGCAGTTACTCGGCCTGGACAGCCCATGGCTACACCTTC,CASSYSAWTAHGYTF,NA,TRBJ1-2,NA,TRBV6-5
TGTGCCAGCAGTGAGCCTTTTCCCCAGAAGGCAACAGATACGCAGTATTTT,CASSEPFPQKATDTQYF,NA,TRBJ2-3,many,TRBV6-1
TGTGCCAGCAGTTCCTCGTTAATACCTGAACAGGGGGCGATCGGGCACACCATATATTTT,CASSSSLIPEQGAIGHTIYF,TRBD1,TRBJ1-3,many,TRBV6-5
TGTGCCAGCAGCTCCGGGACAGCCCACAATGAGCAGTTCTTC,CASSSGTAHNEQFF,TRBD1,TRBJ2-1,NA,TRBV7-3
TGTGCCAGCAGTTTATCCCCCGTCGAGGGGGTGCTAGCCAAAAACATTCAGTACTTC,CASSLSPVEGVLAKNIQYF,NA,TRBJ2-4,NA,TRBV27